The 23 T cell receptor beta chains presented below share a single source sample, sequenced in a study of control samples from healthy donors and cancer patients. The table came from immunoSEQ multiplex PCR; TCRdb's copy has only in-frame clones and leaves some out. The sample holds tens of thousands of clones; approximately 90% are singletons and the top ten take more than 3.5%. The specimen sequenced was blood. The receptors here all came from a woman in her late teens or twenties in good health.

The gene calls are TRBV19 and TRBJ2-1; D call uncertain. The CDR3 has 11 residues. V shed 3 bases and J shed 9 bases, with 6 bases lying between them. CDR1 and CDR2 (germline): LNHDA, SQIVND (reference sequence). CDR3 in amino acids: CASSIGIEQFF. In DNA, the CDR3 is TGTGCCAGTAGTATTGGGATTGAGCAGTTCTTC.

The V gene is TRBV7-9, the J gene TRBJ1-6; 9 bases agree with TRBD1. V shed 4 bases and J 5 bases; nucleotides not matched to a gene: 3. Germline lookup yields CDR1 SEHNR and CDR2 FQNEAQ (reference sequence). CDR3 size: 15 residues. The CDR3 sequence is CASSSRTGDNSPLHF. The CDR3 DNA follows: TGTGCCAGCAGCTCACGGACAGGGGATAATTCACCCCTCCACTTT.

The chain links TRBV18 to TRBJ1-1; D gene unclear. The CDR3 sequence is 14 residues long. Germline V CDR1 and CDR2: KGHSH, LQKENI. V dropped 3 bases and J dropped 1 base, with 9 bases sitting between them. The CDR3 region is CASSPDLGNTEAFF. CDR3 DNA: TGTGCCAGCTCACCGGATTTAGGGAACACTGAAGCTTTCTTT. The variable domain in full, completed from reference TRBV18 and TRBJ1-1, reads NAGVMQNPRHLVRRRGQEARLRCSPMKGHSHVYWYRQLPEEGLKFMVYLQKENIIDESGMPKERFSAEFPKEGPSILRIQQVVRGDSAAYFCASSPDLGNTEAFFGQGTRLTVV.

The chain uses TRBV11-3 and TRBJ2-3, with D possibly being TRBD1 or TRBD2 (5 bases each). The CDR3 is made up of 14 amino acids. V lost 3 bases to trimming and J lost 2 bases, with 9 bases between them. CDR1 is SGHNT and CDR2 is YENEEA in the germline V gene. The CDR3 region is CASSLGVSTDTQYF. CDR3 nucleotide sequence: TGTGCCAGCAGCTTGGGGGTCTCCACAGATACGCAGTATTTT. Variable domain in full (rest from reference TRBV11-3 and TRBJ2-3): EAGVVQSPRYKIIEKKQPVAFWCNPISGHNTLYWYLQNLGQGPELLIRYENEEAVDDSQLPKDRFSAERLKGVDSTLKIQPAELGDSAVYLCASSLGVSTDTQYFGPGTRLTVL.

This chain joins TRBV2 and TRBJ2-7, with 10 bases that match TRBD1. The J segment lost 0 bases and the V segment lost 8 bases, leaving 10 bases of the junction unmatched. The CDR3 is 16 residues long. CDR1 is SNHLY, CDR2 FYNNEI, per germline. This CDR3 is CASGTGAQRSSYEQYF. The CDR3 coding sequence is TGTGCCAGCGGGACAGGGGCACAAAGGAGCTCCTACGAGCAGTACTTC.

The V and J genes are TRBV5-4 and TRBJ1-5; no clear D gene. Trimming removed 4 bases at V and 0 bases at J, with 8 bases between. The CDR3 spans 14 residues. The germline V gene encodes CDR1 SGHNT and CDR2 YYREEE (reference sequence). CDR3 loop: CASSNGDSNQPQHF. Here the CDR3 DNA reads TGTGCCAGCAGCAACGGGGATAGCAATCAGCCCCAGCATTTT. Variable domain in full (rest from reference TRBV5-4 and TRBJ1-5): ETGVTQSPTHLIKTRGQQVTLRCSSQSGHNTVSWYQQALGQGPQFIFQYYREEENGRGNFPPRFSGLQFPNYSSELNVNALELDDSALYLCASSNGDSNQPQHFGDGTRLSIL.

The chain couples TRBV7-9 to TRBJ2-3; tentatively, D is TRBD2 (6 bases). Germline-derived CDR1 and CDR2 are SEHNR and FQNEAQ (reference sequence). This CDR3 is 16 amino acids long. V dropped 5 bases and J dropped 0 bases, with 15 bases sitting between them. CDR3: CASSPIGGTSTDTQYF. CDR3 DNA: TGTGCCAGCAGCCCAATCGGGGGTACTAGCACAGATACGCAGTATTTT.

The V gene is TRBV27, the J gene TRBJ1-2, with a weak D call TRBD1 (5 bases). The CDR3 spans 17 residues. The germline gives CDR1 MNHEY, CDR2 SMNVEV (reference sequence). Trimming took 6 bases from V and 3 from J, leaving 23 bases between them. The CDR3, as DNA: TGTGCCAGCAGGACCACCTCTTGGAAGACAGATTACTATGGCTACACCTTC. Protein sequence: CASRTTSWKTDYYGYTF.

The chain recombines TRBV10-1 with TRBJ1-1; D perhaps matches TRBD1 (5 bases). The CDR3 loop spans 15 amino acids. The V end lost 3 bases, the J end lost 4 bases, and 15 bases lay between the germline ends. Germline V gene data show CDR1 as WNHNN and CDR2 as SYGVQD (reference sequence). The CDR3 protein is CASSERGVLGTEAFF. The CDR3 DNA reads as TGCGCCAGCAGTGAAAGGGGCGTCTTAGGCACTGAAGCTTTCTTT.

The chain recombines TRBV5-1 with TRBJ2-3, with 12 bases identical to TRBD2. This CDR3 contains 16 residues. Germline assignment: CDR1 SGHRS and CDR2 YFSETQ. V trimming: 4 bases; J trimming: 3 bases; junction bases outside the gene matches: 6. In nucleotides, the CDR3 is TGCGCCAGCAGCCCGACACTAGCGGGGGGTACAGATACGCAGTATTTT. This translates into CASSPTLAGGTDTQYF.

The V and J genes are TRBV12-3 or TRBV12-4 and TRBJ2-2; D gene ambiguous. V shed 7 bases and J shed 6 bases, with 6 bases lying between them. The CDR3 length is 11 residues. The CDR3 loop reads CASTGPGELFF. The CDR3 coding sequence is TGTGCCAGCACCGGGCCCGGGGAGCTGTTTTTT.

The V and J genes are TRBV5-5 and TRBJ1-2; perhaps TRBD1 as D (5 bases). V dropped 4 bases and J dropped 3 bases, with 16 bases sitting between them. CDR3 length: 15 residues. The germline CDR1 and CDR2 sequences are SGHKS and YYEKEE (reference sequence). The CDR3 nucleotides are TGTGCCAGCAGCCCCGACGGTGACAGTTACTATGGCTACACCTTC. It specifies CASSPDGDSYYGYTF.

The chain joins TRBV7-9 to TRBJ2-7; D possibly matches TRBD1 or TRBD2 (5 bases each). Germline V gene lookup returns CDR1 SEHNR and CDR2 FQNEAQ (reference sequence). Trimming shortened V by 5 bases and J by 2 bases, and 19 bases separated the two germline ends. CDR3 length equals 16 residues. The CDR3 DNA reads TGTGCCAGCAGCACCCATACCCCGGGACCGGCCTACGAGCAGTACTTC. Translated: CASSTHTPGPAYEQYF.

The chain has TRBV5-1 and TRBJ2-1, with TRBD1 matching over 7 bases. Germline values: CDR1 SGHRS, CDR2 YFSETQ. V dropped 7 bases and J dropped 3; count of bases not matched to a gene: 7. CDR3 length: 14 amino acids. CDR3 amino acids: CASSTGQDYNEQFF. CDR3 DNA sequence: TGCGCCAGCTCTACCGGACAGGACTACAATGAGCAGTTCTTC.

The DNA for the CDR3 is TGTGCCAGCAGTTACTCCCACGGCTCTGGAAACACCATATATTTT. Translated: CASSYSHGSGNTIYF. The chain recombines TRBV6-5 with TRBJ1-3; D call uncertain. Trimming shortened V by 0 bases and J by 0 bases, and 6 bases separated the two germline ends. Germline V CDR1 and CDR2: MNHEY, SVGAGI. This CDR3 is built from 15 residues.

The J gene is TRBJ1-2, the V gene TRBV3-1 (or the pseudogene TRBV3-2); TRBD1 is a possible D gene (5 bases). The CDR3 consists of 15 residues. Germline CDR1 reads LGHDT; CDR2 reads YNNKEL (reference sequence). V shed 1 base and J shed 7 bases, with 16 bases lying between them. The CDR3 DNA follows: TGTGCCAGCAGCCAAGGGGGGTCGGAGCGGGGTGGCTACACCTTC. Translation: CASSQGGSERGGYTF.

J is TRBJ2-5 and V is TRBV7-9; D remains unclear. Germline-derived CDR1 and CDR2 are SEHNR and FQNEAQ (reference sequence). The CDR3 spans 13 residues. The ends were cut back, 5 bases at V and 5 bases at J, with 12 bases in the middle. For the CDR3, the DNA is TGTGCCAGCAGCCGATTGGGCCCGGAGACCCAGTACTTC. It encodes CASSRLGPETQYF.

The J gene is TRBJ1-6, the V gene TRBV11-2; no definite D call. The CDR3 has 13 amino acids. Germline V gene lookup returns CDR1 SGHAT and CDR2 FQNNGV. Trimming took off 1 base at V and 7 bases at J, with 5 bases between the two ends. The CDR3 protein is CASSLGGNSPLHF. The CDR3 DNA reads TGTGCCAGCAGCTTAGGGGGAAATTCACCCCTCCACTTT.

The chain employs TRBV5-5 and TRBJ1-3; D ambiguous. V gave up 0 bases and J gave up 4 bases, with 2 bases separating them. This CDR3 spans 12 amino acids. Germline CDR1 SGHKS, CDR2 YYEKEE (reference sequence). The CDR3 sequence is CASSLVGNTIYF. The CDR3 bases are TGTGCCAGCAGCTTGGTCGGAAACACCATATATTTT.

This clone has only one observation. J is TRBJ1-4 and V is TRBV6-5, with D perhaps matching TRBD1 (6 bases). The CDR3 sequence is 13 residues long. V lost 2 bases and J lost 7, with 8 bases in between. CDR1 MNHEY and CDR2 SVGAGI come from the germline V gene. CDR3 sequence (DNA): TGTGCCAGCAGTTACGGACAGATTGAAAAACTGTTTTTT. It translates to CASSYGQIEKLFF.

In DNA, the CDR3 is TGTGCCAGCAGCGAGATACTAGCAGAAGGACCCTACGAGCAGTACTTC. It translates to CASSEILAEGPYEQYF. The rearrangement joins TRBV7-9 to TRBJ2-7, with D possibly being TRBD2 (6 bases). Germline loops: CDR1 SEHNR, CDR2 FQNEAQ (reference sequence). V was clipped by 5 bases and J by 2 bases, with 19 bases between them. The CDR3 length is 16 residues.

The chain couples TRBV7-8 to TRBJ1-2; the D gene is possibly TRBD1 (5 bases). Germline CDR1 and CDR2: SGHVS and FQNEAQ. This CDR3 comprises 13 residues. V gave up 5 bases and J gave up 4 bases, with 11 bases separating them. The CDR3 region is CASSPIDSYGYTF. The CDR3 coding sequence is TGTGCCAGCAGCCCGATAGACAGCTATGGCTACACCTTC.

The chain employs TRBV2 and TRBJ2-1, with 10 bases identical to TRBD2. Germline lookup yields CDR1 SNHLY and CDR2 FYNNEI. Trimming removed 6 bases from V and 1 base from J; junction bases left unmatched: 15. This CDR3 is 19 amino acids long. CDR3 nucleotide sequence: TGTGCCAGCAGATTTCCCCGGGATAGCGGGGGGTGGTCCTACAATGAGCAGTTCTTC. This gives the protein CASRFPRDSGGWSYNEQFF. Together with reference TRBV2 and TRBJ2-1, the CDR3 gives the full variable domain: EPEVTQTPSHQVTQMGQEVILRCVPISNHLYFYWYRQILGQKVEFLVSFYNNEISEKSEIFDDQFSVERPDGSNFTLKIRSTKLEDSAMYFCASRFPRDSGGWSYNEQFFGPGTRLTVL.